This is a list of T cell receptor beta chains from one sample in a study of cytomegalovirus exposure and HLA in healthy donors. The data were produced by immunoSEQ multiplex PCR, yet TCRdb's version contains in-frame clones alone and is incomplete. The sample contains about 120,000 clones, 89% of which appear only once. Sequences were obtained from PBMCs. These receptors all stem from a woman between 18 and 29 years old in good health and CMV-seronegative. CDR3s leave out the opening cysteine and the closing phenylalanine or tryptophan.

TRBJ1-5,TRBV5-8,ASSLYQNRDSNQPQH
TRBJ1-2,TRBV2,AITINQDRRNT
TRBJ2-7,TRBV7-2,ASSPGLAGNVDEQY
TRBJ1-5,TRBV4-2,ASFPSGQVNQPQH
TRBJ2-1,TRBV5-1,ASSAGQGVDEQF
TRBJ1-4,TRBV14,ASSQIEKLF
TRBJ1-5,TRBV30,AWSSDRGNQPQH
TRBJ2-7,TRBV4-2,ASSLKQGLATTQGTYEQY
TRBJ2-5,TRBV11-2,ASSPGRGLAGVETQY
TRBJ2-1,TRBV18,ASSPLAELNNEQF
TRBJ2-2,TRBV5-5,ASSVVGELF
TRBJ2-7,TRBV7-8,ASSPGTGGYEQY
TRBJ2-1,TRBV4-1,ASSQDGRGNNEQF
TRBJ2-7,TRBV18,ASSPTGFTYEQY
TRBJ2-1,TRBV7-2,ASSEAYNEQF